A single sample gave rise to the 29 T cell receptor beta chains below, sequenced in a study of blood T cells in healthy people across ages. Using a J-beta primer mix together with a sample-barcoded 5' primer, a second PCR was run for roughly 6 to 11 cycles. TCRdb re-called the 5' RACE reads with MiXCR, one entry per CDR3 protein. Among approximately 900,000 distinct CDR3 sequences listed, 25% to 30% were seen once. The sample also formed part of further work on T cells of mothers and their children.

Sequenced: blood. Receptor source: a woman in her forties in good health.

The table lists this clonotype with many counts. The rearrangement joins TRBV12-3 or TRBV12-4 to TRBJ2-7; 10 bases match TRBD1. J lost 6 bases, V lost 3 bases, and 8 bases had no gene match. The length of the CDR3 is 15 residues. The CDR3 spells CASSFLGTGDVEQYF. The CDR3 nucleotides are TGTGCCAGCAGTTTTCTCGGGACAGGGGATGTCGAGCAGTACTTC.

The DNA of the CDR3 is TGTGCCAGCAGCTCCTGGGACGTCCAAGAGACCCAGTACTTC. Protein: CASSSWDVQETQYF. The chain combines TRBV11-2 with TRBJ2-5; the D gene could be TRBD1 or TRBD2 (5 bases each). The CDR3 has 14 amino acids. CDR1 SGHAT and CDR2 FQNNGV come from the germline V gene. Trimming took off 4 bases at V and 1 base at J, with 10 bases between the two ends.

This clonotype has ten or more counts. The chain combines TRBV5-1 with TRBJ2-7; 8 bases line up with TRBD2. V was clipped by 4 bases and J by 4 bases; unmatched bases: 10. In germline, CDR1 is SGHRS, CDR2 YFSETQ. The CDR3 runs to 15 residues. Here the CDR3 reads CASSERPGLGYEQYF. CDR3 coding DNA: TGCGCCAGCAGCGAAAGACCGGGACTAGGGTACGAGCAGTACTTC.

With regard to this clonotype: Given a much more abundant clone one base away, this may be a read error. The V call is TRBV4-2, the J call TRBJ2-1; 9 nucleotides match TRBD2. CDR1 and CDR2 from the germline V gene are LGHNA and YNFKEQ. The CDR3 runs to 16 residues. V was pared by 3 bases and J by 5 bases, with 8 bases of the junction left unmatched. CDR3 DNA: TGTGCCAGCAGCCAGCACAGAGCGGGGGGTGACAATGAGCAGTTCTTC. Amino acid sequence: CASSQHRAGGDNEQFF.

In its sample, this clonotype was seen once. The gene calls are TRBV6-2 or TRBV6-3 and TRBJ1-5, with D perhaps matching TRBD1 (6 bases). The germline V gene has CDR1 MNHEY and CDR2 SVGEGT. This CDR3 has 18 residues. V lost 0 bases to trimming and J lost 1 base, with 16 bases between them. CDR3 sequence (DNA): TGTGCCAGCAGTTACTCAAGAGCGGGGGCCGCAAGCAATCAGCCCCAGCATTTT. The encoded protein is CASSYSRAGAASNQPQHF.

As to this clonotype: The CDR3 carries no conserved terminal phenylalanine or tryptophan, so it likely arises from a read error. The rearrangement links TRBV6-5 to TRBJ1-2; no reliable D call. Trimming stripped 6 bases from V and 6 bases from J, with 14 bases between. The CDR3 spans 13 residues. CDR1 and CDR2 (germline): MNHEY, SVGAGI. DNA for the CDR3: TGTGCCAGCAGGTATTCCCCCCGACATGGCTACACCCTC. Residues: CASRYSPRHGYTL.

This clonotype was found many times. J is TRBJ1-1 and V is TRBV20-1, with 7 bases fitting TRBD1. The CDR3 extends over 11 amino acids. V shed 6 bases, J shed 8 bases, and the junction held 6 bases outside the gene matches. Germline V gene lookup returns CDR1 DFQATT and CDR2 SNEGSKA (reference sequence). CDR3 sequence: CSAQDRWEAFF. The CDR3 DNA reads as TGCAGTGCGCAGGACAGGTGGGAAGCTTTCTTT.

A few counts support this clonotype. This sequence joins TRBV20-1 and TRBJ2-5, with D perhaps matching TRBD1 (6 bases). Trimming took off 1 base at V and 5 bases at J, with 14 bases between the two ends. The V gene's germline CDR1 is DFQATT and CDR2 SNEGSKA (reference sequence). This CDR3 contains 14 residues. Written as DNA, the CDR3 is TGCAGTGCTAGAGGGGGGCTGGAGTCCGAGACCCAGTACTTC. This encodes CSARGGLESETQYF.

This clonotype was detected only a few times. The chain combines TRBV20-1 with TRBJ2-3; the match to TRBD2 covers 9 bases. The CDR3 loop spans 18 amino acids. The germline CDR1 and CDR2 sequences are DFQATT and SNEGSKA (reference sequence). Unmatched junction bases numbered 10, after V lost 0 bases and J lost 0 bases. CDR3 amino acids: CSARDQRGATTSTDTQYF. The CDR3 bases are TGCAGTGCTAGAGATCAGCGGGGGGCGACGACTAGCACAGATACGCAGTATTTT.

This clonotype has a count of ten or more. The V and J genes are TRBV10-3 and TRBJ2-3, with 9 bases matching TRBD2. The germline V gene encodes CDR1 ENHRY and CDR2 SYGVKD. This CDR3 is built from 16 residues. J gave up 7 bases and V 0 bases, and 8 bases lay outside the gene matches. In DNA, the CDR3 is TGTGCCATCAGTGAGTCCTCCAGCGGGGGGCTAAATACGCAGTATTTT. Its protein product is CAISESSSGGLNTQYF.

A few counts support this clonotype. The V gene is TRBV28, the J gene TRBJ2-3, with 9 bases that match TRBD1. The germline gives CDR1 MDHEN, CDR2 SYDVKM. The CDR3 spans 16 residues. Unmatched junction bases numbered 12, after V lost 5 bases and J lost 6 bases. The CDR3 loop reads CASSPPPGQGRDTQYF. As DNA, the CDR3 is TGTGCCAGCAGTCCCCCACCGGGACAGGGCAGGGATACGCAGTATTTT. Variable domain in full (rest from reference TRBV28 and TRBJ2-3): DVKVTQSSRYLVKRTGEKVFLECVQDMDHENMFWYRQDPGLGLRLIYFSYDVKMKEKGDIPEGYSVSREKKERFSLILESASTNQTSMYLCASSPPPGQGRDTQYFGPGTRLTVL.

About this clonotype itself: This may stem from a read error, because a much larger clone lies one nucleotide away. The chain recombines TRBV29-1 with TRBJ2-7; the D call may be TRBD1 or TRBD2 (6 bases each). Trimming stripped 6 bases from V and 2 bases from J, with 20 bases between. CDR1 and CDR2 from the germline V gene are SQVTM and ANQGSEA. The CDR3 sequence is 15 residues long. The CDR3 loop reads CSVQRGDGNAYEQYF. The CDR3, as DNA: TGCAGCGTCCAAAGGGGGGACGGGAACGCCTACGAGCAGTACTTC.

The chain links TRBV27 to TRBJ2-2; D is possibly TRBD1 or TRBD2 (6 bases each). The CDR3 covers 15 residues. Trimming pared 6 bases from V and 5 bases from J, leaving 16 bases between. The germline V gene encodes CDR1 MNHEY and CDR2 SMNVEV (reference sequence). The CDR3 region has the DNA TGTGCCAGCAGAGGGGGGAACAGGGCAACCGGGGAGCTGTTTTTT. Its translation: CASRGGNRATGELFF.

In this sample, this clonotype turned up many times. This sequence may be a read error, since a much larger clone differs from it by one base. The chain employs TRBV6-6 and TRBJ2-1; possibly TRBD1 for D (5 bases). The DNA end is a closer match to TRBJ2-7, so the J assignment may be wrong. Per the germline V gene, CDR1 is MNHNY and CDR2 is SVGAGI (reference sequence). This CDR3 is built from 15 residues. The CDR3 region has the DNA TGTGCCAGCAGCTCCGACAGCCGCTCCTACAATGAGCAGTACTTC. This sequence encodes CASSSDSRSYNEQYF.

This clonotype came up many times. The chain carries TRBV20-1 and TRBJ2-1; D call uncertain. CDR3 length: 10 amino acids. The germline V and J ends were trimmed by 5 bases and 8 bases, with 7 bases remaining between them. Germline V gives CDR1 DFQATT, CDR2 SNEGSKA (reference sequence). CDR3 DNA sequence: TGCAGTGCTGTAGGGTATGAGCAGTTCTTC. As protein: CSAVGYEQFF.

The J gene is TRBJ1-2, the V gene TRBV29-1; D is unresolved. This CDR3 has 12 residues. Per the germline V gene, CDR1 is SQVTM and CDR2 is ANQGSEA. V was pared by 3 bases and J by 4 bases, with 9 bases between. The CDR3 DNA is TGCAGCGTTGAGGGCAGAAGCTATGGCTACACCTTC. Its translation is CSVEGRSYGYTF.

The table lists this clonotype with a few counts. The chain links TRBV29-1 to TRBJ1-2, with D unclear. Between the trimmed V and J ends, which lost 3 bases and 2 bases, there was a span of 4 bases. The germline V gene encodes CDR1 SQVTM and CDR2 ANQGSEA. This CDR3 is 11 amino acids long. The CDR3 DNA is TGCAGCGTTGATGACAACTATGGCTACACCTTC. It encodes CSVDDNYGYTF. The full variable domain, rest sourced from reference TRBV29-1 and TRBJ1-2, is SAVISQKPSRDICQRGTSLTIQCQVDSQVTMMFWYRQQPGQSLTLIATANQGSEATYESGFVIDKFPISRPNLTFSTLTVSNMSPEDSSIYLCSVDDNYGYTFGSGTRLTVV.

This clonotype was recorded many times. V usage is TRBV28 and J usage is TRBJ2-7; D is unresolved. Germline V lookup: CDR1 MDHEN, CDR2 SYDVKM. V lost 5 bases and J lost 4, with 6 bases in between. This CDR3 region has 11 residues. Here the CDR3 reads CASSLQYEQYF. CDR3 coding DNA: TGTGCCAGCAGTCTTCAATACGAGCAGTACTTC. The full variable domain, completed using reference TRBV28 and TRBJ2-7, is DVKVTQSSRYLVKRTGEKVFLECVQDMDHENMFWYRQDPGLGLRLIYFSYDVKMKEKGDIPEGYSVSREKKERFSLILESASTNQTSMYLCASSLQYEQYFGPGTRLTVT.

This clonotype was seen many times. The chain uses TRBV20-1 and TRBJ2-1; D ambiguous. The CDR3 has 13 residues. CDR1 is DFQATT, CDR2 SNEGSKA, per germline (reference sequence). V gave up 0 bases and J gave up 6 bases, with 9 bases separating them. Written as DNA, the CDR3 is TGCAGTGCTAGAGAAGAGACCACCAATGAGCAGTTCTTC. Protein: CSAREETTNEQFF.

The CDR3 DNA reads TGCGCCAGCAGCTTGGGGACAGGGGTAAGAGAGCAGTTCTTC. It translates to CASSLGTGVREQFF. This chain uses TRBV5-1 with TRBJ2-1; 9 bases agree with TRBD1. J lost 10 bases, V lost 0 bases, and 5 bases had no gene match. There are 14 residues in the CDR3. Per the germline V gene, CDR1 is SGHRS and CDR2 is YFSETQ. Supplemented by reference TRBV5-1 and TRBJ2-1, the full variable domain reads KAGVTQTPRYLIKTRGQQVTLSCSPISGHRSVSWYQQTPGQGLQFLFEYFSETQRNKGNFPGRFSGRQFSNSRSEMNVSTLELGDSALYLCASSLGTGVREQFFGPGTRLTVL.

This clonotype has a count of ten or more. V and J are TRBV7-9 and TRBJ2-5, with a tentative D call TRBD2 (5 bases). V was trimmed by 4 bases and J by 3 bases, leaving 15 bases between them. The germline V gene has CDR1 SEHNR and CDR2 FQNEAQ (reference sequence). There are 15 residues in the CDR3. Written as DNA, the CDR3 is TGTGCCAGCAGCTACGGAGACCGGGGAGAAGAGACCCAGTACTTC. Encoded protein: CASSYGDRGEETQYF.

This clonotype has ten or more counts. The V gene is TRBV29-1, the J gene TRBJ2-1; no definite D call. V was clipped by 6 bases and J by 4 bases, with 13 bases between them. This CDR3 comprises 13 residues. Germline-derived CDR1 and CDR2 are SQVTM and ANQGSEA. DNA of the CDR3: TGCAGCGTGCTTGGCATGCTATACAATGAGCAGTTCTTC. It codes for CSVLGMLYNEQFF.

In its sample, this clonotype was seen a few times. The chain carries TRBV7-8 and TRBJ2-7; perhaps D is TRBD1 or TRBD2 (5 bases each). In germline, CDR1 is SGHVS, CDR2 FQNEAQ. The CDR3 extends over 15 amino acids. With 1 base removed from V and 4 bases from J, the gap between germline ends came to 14 bases. In nucleotides, the CDR3 is TGTGCCAGCAGCTTAGAGGTAGGGGAGATGTACGAGCAGTACTTC. Encoded protein: CASSLEVGEMYEQYF.

The CDR3 DNA follows: TGCAGCGTTGATCGCGTGGCTAGCGGGATATCCTACAATGAGCAGTTCTTC. Protein sequence: CSVDRVASGISYNEQFF. The chain employs TRBV29-1 and TRBJ2-1, with TRBD2 identical over 9 bases. After removal of 3 bases from V and 1 base from J, the junction contained 10 bases not matched to a gene. The CDR3 runs 17 residues. The germline gives CDR1 SQVTM, CDR2 ANQGSEA.

To note about this clonotype: A clone one base away is much larger, so this may be a read error. This sequence joins TRBV29-1 and TRBJ2-3; TRBD2 agrees at 12 bases. This CDR3 is built from 15 residues. CDR1 is SQVTM, CDR2 ANQGSEA, per germline. In DNA, the CDR3 is TGCCGCGTCCTCCTACTAGCGGGGGGTGGGAATACGCAGTATTTT. It yields the protein CRVLLLAGGGNTQYF.

This clonotype was seen at least ten times. The rearrangement links TRBV3-1 to TRBJ1-2, with 7 bases lining up with TRBD1. V trimming: 4 bases; J trimming: 6 bases; junction bases outside the gene matches: 5. The V gene's germline CDR1 is LGHDT and CDR2 YNNKEL (reference sequence). This CDR3 is built from 13 residues. CDR3 loop: CASSPRTGDGYTF. The DNA for the CDR3 is TGTGCCAGCAGCCCCCGGACAGGTGATGGCTACACCTTC.

This chain joins TRBV14 and TRBJ2-3; no clear D. V was pared by 1 base and J by 2 bases, with 13 bases between. This CDR3 region has 16 residues. The germline gives CDR1 SGHDN, CDR2 FVKESK. The CDR3 sequence: CASSQVLVSTTDTQYF. The CDR3 coding sequence is TGTGCCAGCAGCCAAGTTTTGGTCAGCACCACAGATACGCAGTATTTT.

The chain uses TRBV4-1 and TRBJ1-5; the D is unclear. V shed 3 bases and J shed 2 bases, with 11 bases lying between them. The CDR3 runs 15 residues. The germline gives CDR1 MGHRA, CDR2 YSYEKL. CDR3 coding DNA: TGCGCCAGCAGCCAGAGTAATACCCGCAATCAGCCCCAGCATTTT. It codes for CASSQSNTRNQPQHF.

This clonotype was seen only a few times. J is TRBJ1-2 and V is TRBV28; D call uncertain. The V gene lost 5 bases and the J gene lost 2 bases, with 18 bases spanning the gap. From germline, CDR1 is MDHEN and CDR2 SYDVKM. The CDR3 contains 16 residues. Here the CDR3 DNA reads TGTGCCAGCAGTCCCTTTCGGAGAATGGGGAACTATGGCTACACCTTC. This gives the protein CASSPFRRMGNYGYTF.